The rows below give T cell receptor beta chains drawn from one sample of a study of T cells in localized non-small cell lung cancer. Here immunoSEQ multiplex PCR was the method, and the copy in TCRdb shows in-frame clones only, minus some. The sample carries tens of thousands of clones, about 88% recorded once. The specimen comprised peripheral blood, sampled before any cancer treatment. These receptors all come from a woman aged 35 to 70 with stage I lung adenocarcinoma. Each CDR3 is given with its conserved first and last residue. The order of the fields is D gene, J gene, V gene, clone size, CDR3 DNA, CDR3 protein. The D gene is left open where the match is weak. For some rows the clone size is stated as once, few or many, or as a class when expanded; others skip it.

- TRBJ1-3 TRBV5-6 once TGTGCCAGCAGCCTCTCTGGAAACACCATATATTTT CASSLSGNTIYF
- TRBJ1-1 TRBV19 few TGTGCCAGTAGCGAAACCAGTTTCTGGAACACTGAAGCTTTCTTT CASSETSFWNTEAFF
TRBD2 TRBJ2-1 TRBV5-1 few TGCGCCAGCAGCTTGGCCTATCTCGGGGGGGGCCAAGATGAGCAGTTCTTC CASSLAYLGGGQDEQFF
- TRBJ2-3 TRBV11-3 - TGTGCCAGCAGCACCTCTCCTTTTCAAACTCCTACGCAGTATTTT CASSTSPFQTPTQYF
- TRBJ2-1 TRBV7-9 - TGTGCCAGCAGCGTACAGGGAGGCTCCTACAATGAGCAGTTCTTC CASSVQGGSYNEQFF
- TRBJ1-1 TRBV7-9 - TGTGCCAGCAGCCGATCCCATTCCGCTGAAGCTTTCTTT CASSRSHSAEAFF
- TRBJ2-3 TRBV19 - TGTGCCAGTAAAGAGGGGGGGCAGGGCACAGATACGCAGTATTTT CASKEGGQGTDTQYF
TRBD1 TRBJ2-2 TRBV6-5 once TGTGCCAGCAGCTCCGGACAGGGAGTCACCGGGGAGCTGTTTTTT CASSSGQGVTGELFF
TRBD1 TRBJ2-1 TRBV9 once TGTGCCAGCAGCGTTTCGGACAGGGGGATTCTCAATGAGCAGTTCTTC CASSVSDRGILNEQFF
- TRBJ1-6 TRBV19 - TGTGCCAGTAGTATAGTGGCAGGCTCTTTTAATAATTCACCCCTCCACTTT CASSIVAGSFNNSPLHF
TRBD1 TRBJ1-4 TRBV4-1 few TGCGCCAGCAGCCAAGCAGGGGGCGCCTATGGCGAAAAACTGTTTTTT CASSQAGGAYGEKLFF
- TRBJ1-5 TRBV9 once TGTGCCAGCAGCGTAGGAGGGGGCAATCAGCCCCAGCATTTT CASSVGGGNQPQHF
- TRBJ2-1 TRBV2 - TGTGCCAGCAGCAGGACCACCGCCTTGGGGGATGAGCAGTTCTTC CASSRTTALGDEQFF
- TRBJ2-2 TRBV30 - TGTGCCGGACAGACTGGGGGGGCCGGCGGGGAGCTGTTTTTT CAGQTGGAGGELFF
TRBD2 TRBJ2-4 TRBV4-3 - TGCGCCAGCAGCCCTAGCAAGGCGGGGACTAGCGGGAGAATAGCCAAAAACATTCAGTACTTC CASSPSKAGTSGRIAKNIQYF
TRBD2 TRBJ2-3 TRBV6-1 - TGTGCCAGCAGTGGGCCGGGACTAGCGGGGCCAGATACGCAGTATTTT CASSGPGLAGPDTQYF
TRBD1 TRBJ1-1 TRBV4-1 once TGCGCCAGCAGCCAGAGGGCACAGGGGGCGCGGGCTTTCTTT CASSQRAQGARAFF
- TRBJ1-6 TRBV6-6 - TGTGCCAGCAGTTACTCTAGGGAATCGGATAATTCACCCCTCCACTTT CASSYSRESDNSPLHF
- TRBJ1-1 TRBV6-5 once TGTGCCACCAACACAGTGAACACTGAAGCTTTCTTT CATNTVNTEAFF
TRBD1 TRBJ1-4 TRBV7-6 once TGTGCCAGCAGCCGTACCAGGGACAGAAAAAATGAAAAACTGTTTTTT CASSRTRDRKNEKLFF
TRBD1 TRBJ1-2 TRBV7-9 - TGTGCCAGCATCAACCGGGACAGTATCGTTAACTATGGCTACACCTTC CASINRDSIVNYGYTF
- TRBJ2-3 TRBV11-3 - TGTGCCAGCAGCGGAAGGGTAGACACAGATACGCAGTATTTT CASSGRVDTDTQYF
TRBD2 TRBJ2-1 TRBV4-3 - TGCGCCAGCAGCCAAGAATCGGCGGGGGGGGGCCCGGCTGGCAATGAGCAGTTCTTC CASSQESAGGGPAGNEQFF
- TRBJ1-1 TRBV19 - TGTGCCAGTGGAAATAAGGGGGACACTGAAGCTTTCTTT CASGNKGDTEAFF
- TRBJ1-1 TRBV6-5 - TGTGCCAGCAGTTACCGGGGGCTGGTGAACACTGAAGCTTTCTTT CASSYRGLVNTEAFF
- TRBJ2-7 TRBV4-3 - TGCGCCAGCAGCCAAGATAACGCAGACTCCTACGAGCAGTACTTC CASSQDNADSYEQYF
- TRBJ1-2 TRBV19 once TGTGCCAGTAACGACAGGATATCTAACTATGGCTACACCTTC CASNDRISNYGYTF
TRBD1 TRBJ2-5 TRBV5-1 - TGCGCCAGCAGCTCGGGACAGGGGGATATTCAGACCCAGTACTTC CASSSGQGDIQTQYF
- TRBJ2-3 TRBV2 medium-sized TGTGCCAGCAGAGAGGACAGCGGGGATACGCAGTATTTT CASREDSGDTQYF